A selection of T cell receptor beta chains follows, all from one sample in a study of blood T cell repertoires in COVID-19. Repertoires were generated with immunoSEQ multiplex PCR, while TCRdb's copy carries only in-frame clones and drops some. The data contain about 260,000 clones, about 90% of them singletons. Sequencing was done on a sample of peripheral blood. All receptors derive from a woman aged 40 to 50 with acute or convalescent COVID-19. The CDR3 runs from the conserved cysteine through the conserved F or W. The order of the fields is J gene, clone size, D gene, V gene, CDR3 DNA, CDR3 protein. D genes are given only for firm matches. Size is omitted from some rows. Given values are once, few, many or a class for expanded clones.

TRBJ1-1 - - TRBV23-1 TGCGCCAGCAGTTGGCCGGGACGGGGGAGCACTGAAGCTTTCTTT CASSWPGRGSTEAFF
TRBJ1-2 - - TRBV7-9 TGTGCCAGCAGCTTAGAGGGAGGCGGACGGGGCTACACCTTC CASSLEGGGRGYTF
TRBJ1-5 - TRBD1 TRBV27 TGTGCCAGCAGTTTGGGACAGAGCAATCAGCCCCAGCATTTT CASSLGQSNQPQHF
TRBJ1-2 many - TRBV19 TGTGCCAGTAGTATAGATGCCAGGACATTCGGCTATGGCTACACCTTC CASSIDARTFGYGYTF
TRBJ1-6 once TRBD1 TRBV5-1 TGCGCCAGCAGCTTGGCGAACAGGGGGCCTTCACCCCTCCACTTT CASSLANRGPSPLHF
TRBJ2-1 - - TRBV5-6 TGTGCCAGCAACCAGTTCAATGAGCAGTTCTTC CASNQFNEQFF
TRBJ2-2 - - TRBV4-2 TGTGCCAGCGGAGGGGTAGCGGCCGGGGAGCTGTTTTTT CASGGVAAGELFF
TRBJ1-2 - - TRBV5-4 TGTGCCAGCAGCTTGCAGGGGATAAGTGGCTACACCTTC CASSLQGISGYTF
TRBJ1-1 - TRBD1 TRBV9 TGTGCCAGCCGACCGGGACAGGGGATGAACACTGAAGCTTTCTTT CASRPGQGMNTEAFF
TRBJ2-3 - - TRBV5-1 TGCGCCAGCAGCTTGGGACAAATTAGCACAGATACGCAGTATTTT CASSLGQISTDTQYF
TRBJ2-5 once TRBD2 TRBV5-4 TGTGCCAGCAGCTCTCGCGGGGGGCGAGAGACCCAGTACTTC CASSSRGGRETQYF
TRBJ1-2 - TRBD1 TRBV2 TGTGCCAGCACCCTGATTACGGGACAGGGGGCGAGCGGCTACACCTTC CASTLITGQGASGYTF
TRBJ1-5 - - TRBV27 TGTGCCAGCAGTTCACAGGACGGTCGCCAGCATTTT CASSSQDGRQHF
TRBJ1-1 - - TRBV5-1 TGCGCCAGCAGCTTGGGCGGAGCAGGGGTCACTGAAGCTTTCTTT CASSLGGAGVTEAFF
TRBJ1-1 once - TRBV19 TGTGCCAGTAGTCCGGCTATGGGGAGGAGTGAAGCTTTCTTT CASSPAMGRSEAFF
TRBJ2-1 - TRBD2 TRBV3-1/TRBV3-2 TGTGCCAGCAGCCGACTAGCGGGGGGCCACTCCTACAATGAGCAGTTCTTC CASSRLAGGHSYNEQFF
TRBJ1-4 - TRBD1 TRBV6-1 TGTGCCAGCAGTGAATTGGGGACAGGGGAACTTTTT CASSELGTGELF
TRBJ1-2 - TRBD1 TRBV4-1 TGCGCCAGCAGCCAACTATTAGGGGGCGCGGGGGGCTACACCTTC CASSQLLGGAGGYTF
TRBJ1-6 - - TRBV27 TGTGCCAGCAGTCTGCGGTCGGGGGTGGGCTCACCCCTCCACTTT CASSLRSGVGSPLHF
TRBJ2-2 - TRBD2 TRBV3-1/TRBV3-2 TGTGCCAGCAGGGTAGCGGGGGGGATAGGAACCGGGGAGCTGTTTTTT CASRVAGGIGTGELFF
TRBJ2-3 - TRBD1 TRBV5-1 TGCGCCAGCAGTTCCCAATTTCAGGGGGCGGCGACAGATACGCAGTATTTT CASSSQFQGAATDTQYF
TRBJ1-1 - - TRBV5-6 TGTGCCAGCAGCTTGGCAGTGACAGACTGGGACACTGAAGCTTTCTTT CASSLAVTDWDTEAFF
TRBJ1-2 - TRBD1 TRBV6-6 TGTGCCAGCAGGCCGGGACAGGGGAAAGGAGGGTATGGCTACACCTTC CASRPGQGKGGYGYTF
TRBJ2-4 - - TRBV19 TGTGCCAGTAGTATAGTACCGGGGTCGGTAGTCAAAAACATTCAGTACTTC CASSIVPGSVVKNIQYF
TRBJ2-5 - TRBD2 TRBV2 TGTGCCCGGACGGGGACTAGCGGGGGAGGCCAAGAGACCCAGTACTTC CARTGTSGGGQETQYF
TRBJ1-1 few TRBD1 TRBV5-4 TGTGCCAGCAGCTTGGCCCCTGGGACAGGTAACACTGAAGCTTTCTTT CASSLAPGTGNTEAFF
TRBJ1-2 - - TRBV2 TGTGCCAGCAGTGCATCCCGGGGGGCCAGTGGCTACACCTTC CASSASRGASGYTF
TRBJ2-3 - TRBD1 TRBV9 TGTGCCAGCAGCGTTGGGACAGGGGGGGATACGCAGTATTTT CASSVGTGGDTQYF
TRBJ1-1 once - TRBV10-1 TGCGCCAGCAGTGCAGGGGTGGGGAACACTGAAGCTTTCTTT CASSAGVGNTEAFF
TRBJ1-1 once - TRBV5-4 TGTGCCAGCAGCAACAGTTTGAACACTGAAGCTTTCTTT CASSNSLNTEAFF
TRBJ1-2 - TRBD1 TRBV12-5 TGTGCTAGTGGTCCCTCCCTGACAGGGGGCGCCGACTATGGCTACACCTTC CASGPSLTGGADYGYTF
TRBJ2-5 - - TRBV5-4 TGTGCCAGCAGCTTATATAGTGGGGGGGCGGTTGGGCAAGAGACCCAGTACTTC CASSLYSGGAVGQETQYF
TRBJ1-2 - TRBD1 TRBV29-1 TGCAGCGTTGAAAAGGACAGGGGAGTAGGAAACTATGGCTACACCTTC CSVEKDRGVGNYGYTF
TRBJ2-2 - - TRBV5-1 TGCGCCAGCAGCCCCCCGGGGGCCGGGGAGCTGTTTTTT CASSPPGAGELFF
TRBJ1-2 - - TRBV5-1 TGCGCCAGCAGCTTGAACACCGAGCTAGACTATGGCTACACCTTC CASSLNTELDYGYTF
TRBJ1-4 - - TRBV9 TGTGCCAGCAGCCGGGACATAAAGGAAAAACTGTTTTTT CASSRDIKEKLFF
TRBJ1-5 once - TRBV7-2 TGTGCCAGCAGCTTTGGTGGGGCTTCGGCCCAGCATTTT CASSFGGASAQHF
TRBJ1-1 - - TRBV3-1/TRBV3-2 TGTGCCAGCAGCCTGACGGGGGGAGGCACTGAAGCTTTCTTT CASSLTGGGTEAFF
TRBJ1-4 - TRBD1 TRBV18 TGTGCCAGCTCACCCCAGAAGGGACAGCCTAATGAAAAACTGTTTTTT CASSPQKGQPNEKLFF
TRBJ1-6 - - TRBV12-3/TRBV12-4 TGTGCCAGCAGTCGGACAGAGAATTCACCCCTCCACTTT CASSRTENSPLHF
TRBJ1-2 once - TRBV5-1 TGCGCCAGCCGAGATCATCGGGGTAAATACTATGGCTACACCTTC CASRDHRGKYYGYTF
TRBJ2-3 - TRBD2 TRBV4-2 TGTGCCAGCAGCCAAATACTAGCGGGGTCTAATACGCAGTATTTT CASSQILAGSNTQYF
TRBJ1-2 - - TRBV30 TGTGCCTGGAGTGAGATGGGCCCCTATGGCTACACCTTC CAWSEMGPYGYTF